This T cell receptor (beta chain) derives from a study of identical twins. Regarding the study as a whole: High-abundance cord blood beta clonotypes had fewer insertions; memory repertoires showed none. Analyses based on zero insertions could be partly confounded by invariant MAIT and iNKT cells.

cDNA molecules carried unique molecular identifiers, and template switching added a universal primer site. Via MiXCR, TCRdb re-called the 5' RACE reads, giving one row per CDR3 protein. Among hundreds of thousands of distinct CDR3 sequences listed, over 8.5% were seen once. With 3 bases removed from V and 8 bases from J, the gap between germline ends came to 20 bases. The CDR3 sequence is 16 residues long. CDR1 MDHEN and CDR2 SYDVKM come from the germline V gene. Every sampled donor was Caucasian and healthy. This clonotype was counted many times. As yet, its antigen is unknown. These data also featured in a second study, about yellow fever vaccine responses in identical twins.

The specimen was PBMCs. The J gene is TRBJ1-5, the V gene TRBV28; perhaps TRBD1 as D (5 bases). The clonotype originates from a woman aged 18-29 years in good health. DNA for the CDR3: TGTGCCAGCAGTTTGAGGGGAGGAACGGACTCTGAGCCCCAGCATTTT. As protein: CASSLRGGTDSEPQHF.